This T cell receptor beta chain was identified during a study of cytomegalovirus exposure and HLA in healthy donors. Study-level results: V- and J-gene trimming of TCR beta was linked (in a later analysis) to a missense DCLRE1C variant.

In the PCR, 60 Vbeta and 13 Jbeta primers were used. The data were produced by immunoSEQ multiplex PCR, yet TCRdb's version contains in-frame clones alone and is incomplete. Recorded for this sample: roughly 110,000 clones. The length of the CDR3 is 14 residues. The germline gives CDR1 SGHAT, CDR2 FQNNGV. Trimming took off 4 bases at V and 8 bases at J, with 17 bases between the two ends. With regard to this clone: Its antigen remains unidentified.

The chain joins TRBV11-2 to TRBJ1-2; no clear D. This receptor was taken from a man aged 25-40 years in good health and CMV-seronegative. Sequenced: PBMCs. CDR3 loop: CASSSALRGWGYTF. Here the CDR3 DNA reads TGTGCCAGCAGCTCAGCGCTACGAGGATGGGGCTACACCTTC.